This is a list of T cell receptor beta chains from one sample in a study of shared clonotypes between healthy human individuals. Sequenced by immunoSEQ multiplex PCR; TCRdb stores in-frame clones only, minus some. The repertoire has over a million clones, approximately 78% of them found once; the top ten carry roughly 0.65%. The specimen was memory CD4+ T cells from PBMCs. Receptor source: a young man in good health. Some clones in this sample may be carry-over from other donors' samples. CDR3s include the opening cysteine and the closing phenylalanine or tryptophan. The order of the fields is D gene, V gene, J gene, clone size, CDR3 DNA, CDR3 protein. D genes are given only for firm matches. Clone size is not always given. Where it is, it says once, few, many or a class for expanded clones.

.	TRBV5-1	TRBJ2-2	.	TGCGCCAGCAGCTTTTTGGTTCACTCGAACACCGGGGAGCTGTTTTTT	CASSFLVHSNTGELFF
.	TRBV5-4	TRBJ2-7	.	TGTGCCAGCAGCCCCGGGACTGCCGGGGCGGGCGAGCAGTACTTC	CASSPGTAGAGEQYF
TRBD1	TRBV28	TRBJ1-2	many	TGTGCCAGCAGTCCTCGGCAGGGGGCGACCTATGGCTACACCTTC	CASSPRQGATYGYTF
.	TRBV4-1	TRBJ1-5	.	TGCGCCAGCAGCCTGCGGGAGGATAGCAATCAGCCCCAGCATTTT	CASSLREDSNQPQHF
TRBD2	TRBV5-1	TRBJ2-7	many	TGCGCCAGCAGCTTGGGGAGAGCGGGAGGTGGGGGCGAGCAGTACTTC	CASSLGRAGGGGEQYF
.	TRBV28	TRBJ2-7	.	TGTGCCAGCAGTGGGACTGAACCCGAGCAGTACTTC	CASSGTEPEQYF
TRBD2	TRBV18	TRBJ2-1	.	TGTGCCAGCTCACCCGGACTAGCGGGAACAAGCTCCTACAATGAGCAGTTCTTC	CASSPGLAGTSSYNEQFF
TRBD2	TRBV5-7	TRBJ2-3	.	TGTGCCAGCAGCTCCTTGATAATTAGCGGGAGCAGCACAGATACGCAGTATTTT	CASSSLIISGSSTDTQYF
.	TRBV27	TRBJ1-2	.	TGTGCCAGCAGTCCCCAAACAGGGTCGAACGGCTACACCTTC	CASSPQTGSNGYTF
.	TRBV5-1	TRBJ2-7	.	TGCGCCAGCAGCTTGGGACCGGACATCTCCTCCGAGCAGTACTTC	CASSLGPDISSEQYF
TRBD2	TRBV6-1	TRBJ2-7	once	TGTGCCAGCAGGGTACTAGCGGGGGAAACCTACGAGCAGTACTTC	CASRVLAGETYEQYF
.	TRBV5-4	TRBJ1-1	once	TGTGCCAGCAGCCCTGCTAAACCGACAGGACCCACTGAAGCTTTCTTT	CASSPAKPTGPTEAFF
TRBD1	TRBV2	TRBJ1-1	.	TGTGCCAGCAGGGAAGACAGGGCAACCGTGAACACTGAAGCTTTCTTT	CASREDRATVNTEAFF
TRBD1	TRBV4-2	TRBJ2-2	.	TGTGCCAGCAGCCAAGATAGTGGGACAGGGTTCGGGGAGCTGTTTTTT	CASSQDSGTGFGELFF
.	TRBV4-2	TRBJ1-3	.	TGTGCCAGCAGACTCTCAGGGTTAAGGGGAAACACCATATATTTT	CASRLSGLRGNTIYF
.	TRBV5-1	TRBJ1-3	.	TGCGCCAGCAGCCCCCGACAGCTTGGAAACACCATATATTTT	CASSPRQLGNTIYF
TRBD1	TRBV5-1	TRBJ2-7	.	TGCGCCAGCAGCTCCCCGGACAGGGGAAGCTACGAGCAGTACTTC	CASSSPDRGSYEQYF
.	TRBV19	TRBJ2-6	once	TGTGCCAGTCAGTCCACAGGCTTCCTTTTATCTGGGGCCAACGTCCTGACTTTC	CASQSTGFLLSGANVLTF
.	TRBV7-2	TRBJ2-7	.	TGTGCCAGCAGCTTAGCTGGCCCGGAGGAGCAGTACTTC	CASSLAGPEEQYF
.	TRBV5-1	TRBJ1-3	few	TGCGCCAGCAGCTTGGACAATTCGCCCCAGTCTGGAAACACCATATATTTT	CASSLDNSPQSGNTIYF
.	TRBV28	TRBJ1-5	many	TGTGCCAGCAGGCCCGACGGTCAGCCCCAGCATTTT	CASRPDGQPQHF
TRBD1	TRBV28	TRBJ1-5	.	TGTGCCAGCAGTACCGGGACAGGGAGCCAGCCCCAGCATTTT	CASSTGTGSQPQHF
.	TRBV19	TRBJ2-5	many	TGTGCCAGTAGTGAGATCAGGGGGGAGTTGGAGACCCAGTACTTC	CASSEIRGELETQYF
TRBD2	TRBV29-1	TRBJ2-5	once	TGCAGCGTTGAAGGGTCTGGCGGGAGATCAGAGACCCAGTACTTC	CSVEGSGGRSETQYF
TRBD2	TRBV19	TRBJ2-4	.	TGTGCCAGCCGTCTCGGGGGGGCGAGCGGGAGAAACATTCAGTACTTC	CASRLGGASGRNIQYF
.	TRBV18	TRBJ2-7	.	TGTGCCAGCTCACAGGGCAGAGACTACGAGCAGTACTTC	CASSQGRDYEQYF
.	TRBV7-2	TRBJ1-1	once	TGTGCCAGCAGCTTAGGGACACCTGGGAACACTGAAGCTTTCTTT	CASSLGTPGNTEAFF
.	TRBV28	TRBJ1-2	once	TGTGCCAGCAGTTTGGACGGGGCTCTTTTCCAACGGGGCTACACCTTC	CASSLDGALFQRGYTF
.	TRBV20-1	TRBJ2-5	few	TGCAGTGAATCCAGGGAGACCCAGTACTTC	CSESRETQYF
.	TRBV2	TRBJ2-7	many	TGTGCCAGCACAGGGGACTCCTACGAGCAGTACTTC	CASTGDSYEQYF
.	TRBV28	TRBJ1-5	.	TGTGCCAGCAGTTCCCCGACAGCCGGCAATCAGCCCCAGCATTTT	CASSSPTAGNQPQHF
TRBD1	TRBV6-5	TRBJ1-2	once	TGTGCCAGCAGCTCCGGGACAGGGGAAAGCTATGGCTACACCTTC	CASSSGTGESYGYTF
.	TRBV11-2	TRBJ1-5	.	TGTGCCAGCAGCTTATATGGGAGTGTGACTCAGCCCCAGCATTTT	CASSLYGSVTQPQHF
TRBD2	TRBV5-4	TRBJ2-1	.	TGTGCCAGCAGCGACCGGACTAGCGGGGTTTACAATGCGCAGTTCTTC	CASSDRTSGVYNAQFF
.	TRBV27	TRBJ2-1	.	TGTGCCAGCAGTTTATTACAGGGCTTAGCCTACAATGAGCAGTTCTTC	CASSLLQGLAYNEQFF
.	TRBV10-3	TRBJ2-2	.	TGTGCCATCAGTGAAACCACCGGGACAAAAAGTAAGACCGGGGAGCTGTTTTTT	CAISETTGTKSKTGELFF
.	TRBV9	TRBJ2-6	.	TGTGCCAGCAGCGGACCCAGGGGATCCGGGGCCAACGTCCTGACTTTC	CASSGPRGSGANVLTF
.	TRBV7-2	TRBJ1-2	.	TGTGCCAGCAGCCCCAGCCAGTATGGCTACACCTTC	CASSPSQYGYTF
.	TRBV4-2	TRBJ1-4	.	TGTGCCAGCAGCCCCTCGTTCGCGAGTAATGAAAAACTGTTTTTT	CASSPSFASNEKLFF
.	TRBV6-5	TRBJ1-1	.	TGTGCCAGCAGTTACTCGAGAGGAACTGAAGCTTTCTTT	CASSYSRGTEAFF
.	TRBV5-1	TRBJ2-7	once	TGCGCCAGCAGCCGCCCTCCGGGACCCACCTCCTACGAGCAGTACTTC	CASSRPPGPTSYEQYF